The T cell receptor (beta chain) under discussion was sequenced for a study of cytomegalovirus exposure and HLA in healthy donors. It was with 60 Vbeta and 13 Jbeta primers that the PCR ran. The protocol was immunoSEQ multiplex PCR, while the TCRdb copy is restricted to in-frame clones and leaves out a portion. The table includes about 190,000 clones, roughly 83% detected once. This CDR3 has 15 residues. V trimming: 6 bases; J trimming: 5 bases; junction bases outside the gene matches: 5. The germline V gene encodes CDR1 MNHEY and CDR2 SVGAGI. The donors, nominally healthy at sampling, likely had unrecorded immune exposures.

The material sequenced was PBMCs. The V and J genes are TRBV6-5 and TRBJ2-2, with 11 positions matching TRBD2. The TCR comes from a woman aged 45-65 years in good health and CMV-seronegative. For the CDR3, the DNA is TGTGCCAGCAGCTACACTAGCGGGAGAACCGGGGAGCTGTTTTTT. It codes for CASSYTSGRTGELFF.